This T cell receptor beta chain was found in a study of T-cell memory formation after mild COVID-19. Regarding the study as a whole: CD4/CD8 balance held among clones contracting day 15 to 85, and later expanders leaned CD4+. Shrinking CD4+ clones resided mostly in CM and EM, and CD8+ ones in EMRA.

The length of the CDR3 is 14 residues. V dropped 5 bases and J dropped 4 bases, with 12 bases sitting between them. TCRdb reprocessed the 5' RACE reads via MiXCR and lists one record per CDR3 protein. The repertoire holds tens of thousands of distinct CDR3 sequences, with about 7.3% as singletons. This clonotype occurred a few times. Its target is not known. The chain recombines TRBV12-3 or TRBV12-4 with TRBJ1-5; D is perhaps TRBD1 (5 bases). Specimen: PBMCs or a T cell subset sorted from them (not recorded which). This TCR was recovered from a man between 18 and 35 years old who had mild COVID-19 (a few samples of this study predate the infection). Cell type and time point are not known. This CDR3 is CASSQGIRNQPQHF. The CDR3 DNA reads as TGTGCCAGCAGTCAGGGAATTCGGAATCAGCCCCAGCATTTT.